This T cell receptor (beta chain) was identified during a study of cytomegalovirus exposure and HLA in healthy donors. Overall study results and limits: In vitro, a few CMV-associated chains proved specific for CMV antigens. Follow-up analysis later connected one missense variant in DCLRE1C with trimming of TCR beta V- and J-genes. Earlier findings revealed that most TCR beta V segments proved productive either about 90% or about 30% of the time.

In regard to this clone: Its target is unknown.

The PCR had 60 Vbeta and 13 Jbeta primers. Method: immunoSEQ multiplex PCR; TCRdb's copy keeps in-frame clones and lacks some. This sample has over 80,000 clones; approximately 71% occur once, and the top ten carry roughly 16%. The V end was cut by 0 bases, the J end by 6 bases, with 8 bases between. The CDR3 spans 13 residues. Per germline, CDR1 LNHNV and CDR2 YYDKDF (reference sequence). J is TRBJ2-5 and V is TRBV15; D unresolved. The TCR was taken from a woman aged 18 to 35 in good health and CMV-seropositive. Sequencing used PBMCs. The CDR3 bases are TGTGCCACCAGCAGAGACTCTGGGCAGACCCAGTACTTC. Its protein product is CATSRDSGQTQYF.